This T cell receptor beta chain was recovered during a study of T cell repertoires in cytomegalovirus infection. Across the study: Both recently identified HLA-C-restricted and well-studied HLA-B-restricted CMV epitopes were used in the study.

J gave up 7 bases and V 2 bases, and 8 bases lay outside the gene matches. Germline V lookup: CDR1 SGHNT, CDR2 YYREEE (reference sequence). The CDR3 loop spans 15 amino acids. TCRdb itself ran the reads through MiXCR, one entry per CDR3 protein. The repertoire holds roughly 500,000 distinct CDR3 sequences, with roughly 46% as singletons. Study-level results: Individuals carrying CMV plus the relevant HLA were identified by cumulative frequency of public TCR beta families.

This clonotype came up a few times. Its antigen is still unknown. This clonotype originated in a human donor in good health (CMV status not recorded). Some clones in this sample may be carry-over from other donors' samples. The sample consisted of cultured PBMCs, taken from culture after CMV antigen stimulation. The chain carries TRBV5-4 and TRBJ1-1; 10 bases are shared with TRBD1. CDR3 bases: TGTGCCAGCAGCTTAGACGGGACAGGGGACGTTGAAGCTTTCTTT. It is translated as CASSLDGTGDVEAFF.